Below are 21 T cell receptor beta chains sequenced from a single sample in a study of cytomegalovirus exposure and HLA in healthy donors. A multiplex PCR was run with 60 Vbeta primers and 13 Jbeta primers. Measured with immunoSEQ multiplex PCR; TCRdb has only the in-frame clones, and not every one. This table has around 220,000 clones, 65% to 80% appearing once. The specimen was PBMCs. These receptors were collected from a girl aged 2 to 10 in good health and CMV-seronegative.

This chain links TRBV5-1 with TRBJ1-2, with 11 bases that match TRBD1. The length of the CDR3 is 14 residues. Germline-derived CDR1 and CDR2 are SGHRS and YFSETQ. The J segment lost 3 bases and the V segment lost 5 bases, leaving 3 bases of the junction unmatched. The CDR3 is CASSGDRGYYGYTF. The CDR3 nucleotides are TGCGCCAGCAGTGGGGACAGGGGGTACTATGGCTACACCTTC.

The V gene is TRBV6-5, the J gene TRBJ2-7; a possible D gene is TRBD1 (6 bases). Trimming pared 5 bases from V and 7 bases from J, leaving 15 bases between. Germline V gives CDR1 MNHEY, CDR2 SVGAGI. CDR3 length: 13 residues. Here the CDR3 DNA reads TGTGCCAGCAGTGACCAGGGGCTGGGGGAGCAGTACTTC. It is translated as CASSDQGLGEQYF.

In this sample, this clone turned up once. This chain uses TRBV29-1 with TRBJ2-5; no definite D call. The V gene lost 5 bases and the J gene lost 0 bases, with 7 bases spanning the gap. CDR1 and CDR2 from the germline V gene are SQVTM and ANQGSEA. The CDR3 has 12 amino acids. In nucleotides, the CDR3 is TGCAGCGTTTGTCCTAACCAAGAGACCCAGTACTTC. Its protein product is CSVCPNQETQYF.

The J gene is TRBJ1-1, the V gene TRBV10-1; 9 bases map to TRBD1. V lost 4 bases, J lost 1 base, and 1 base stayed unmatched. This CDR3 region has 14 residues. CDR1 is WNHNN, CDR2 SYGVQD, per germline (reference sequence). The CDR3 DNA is TGCGCCAGCAGTGCGGGACAGGGGAACACTGAAGCTTTCTTT. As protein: CASSAGQGNTEAFF.

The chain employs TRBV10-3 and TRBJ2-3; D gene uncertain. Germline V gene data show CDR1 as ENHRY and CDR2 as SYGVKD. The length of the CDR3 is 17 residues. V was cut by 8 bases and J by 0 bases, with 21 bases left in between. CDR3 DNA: TGTGCCATCGGTCCACCTCCCTCCCTCACTAGCACAGATACGCAGTATTTT. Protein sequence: CAIGPPPSLTSTDTQYF.

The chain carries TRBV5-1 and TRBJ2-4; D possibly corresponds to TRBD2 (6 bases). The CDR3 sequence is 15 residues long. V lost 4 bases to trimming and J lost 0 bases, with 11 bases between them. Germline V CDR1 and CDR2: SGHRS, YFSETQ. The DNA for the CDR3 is TGCGCCAGCAGCGCGGGACTGCCAGCCAAAAACATTCAGTACTTC. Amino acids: CASSAGLPAKNIQYF.

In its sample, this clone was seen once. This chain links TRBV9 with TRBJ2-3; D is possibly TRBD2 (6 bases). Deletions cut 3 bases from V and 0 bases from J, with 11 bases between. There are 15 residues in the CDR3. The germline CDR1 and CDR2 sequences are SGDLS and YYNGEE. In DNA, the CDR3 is TGTGCCAGCAGCGCTGGGACTCAGAGCACAGATACGCAGTATTTT. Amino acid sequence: CASSAGTQSTDTQYF.

The CDR3 region has the DNA TGTGCCAGCAGCTTGGATCGGACAATGAACACTGAAGCTTTCTTT. It translates to CASSLDRTMNTEAFF. The V call is TRBV5-4, the J call TRBJ1-1; D possibly corresponds to TRBD1 (5 bases). The CDR3 length is 15 residues. Germline V CDR1 and CDR2: SGHNT, YYREEE (reference sequence). V was pared by 0 bases and J by 0 bases, with 9 bases between.

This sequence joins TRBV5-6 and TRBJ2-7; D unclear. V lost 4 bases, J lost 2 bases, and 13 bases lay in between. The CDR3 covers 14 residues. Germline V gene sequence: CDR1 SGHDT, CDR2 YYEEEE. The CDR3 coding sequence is TGTGCCAGCAGCCCCGTCGCCGTAGCCTACGAGCAGTACTTC. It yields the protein CASSPVAVAYEQYF.

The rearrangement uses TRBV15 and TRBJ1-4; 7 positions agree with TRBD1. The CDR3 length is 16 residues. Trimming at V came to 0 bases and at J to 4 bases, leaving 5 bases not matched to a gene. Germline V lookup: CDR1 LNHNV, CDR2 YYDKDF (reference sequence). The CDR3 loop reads CATSRDGTASNEKLFF. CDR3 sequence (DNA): TGTGCCACCAGCAGAGACGGGACAGCTAGTAATGAAAAACTGTTTTTT.

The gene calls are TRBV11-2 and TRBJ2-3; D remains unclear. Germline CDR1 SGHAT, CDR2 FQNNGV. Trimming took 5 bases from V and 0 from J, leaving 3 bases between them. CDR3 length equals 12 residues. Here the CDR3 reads CASSHSTDTQYF. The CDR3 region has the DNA TGTGCCAGCAGCCATAGCACAGATACGCAGTATTTT.

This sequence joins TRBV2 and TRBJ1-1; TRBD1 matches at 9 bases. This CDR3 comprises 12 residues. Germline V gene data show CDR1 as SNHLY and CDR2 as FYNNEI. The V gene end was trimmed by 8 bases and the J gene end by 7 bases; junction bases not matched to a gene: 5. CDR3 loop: CASLTGGSEAFF. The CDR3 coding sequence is TGTGCCAGCTTGACAGGGGGGAGTGAAGCTTTCTTT.

The CDR3 spells CSAVSTKQYF. CDR3 nucleotide sequence: TGCAGCGCTGTCAGCACTAAGCAGTATTTT. This rearrangement joins TRBV29-1 to TRBJ2-3; D gene uncertain. CDR3 length: 10 residues. The germline CDR1 and CDR2 sequences are SQVTM and ANQGSEA. V lost 7 bases and J lost 11, with 13 bases in between.

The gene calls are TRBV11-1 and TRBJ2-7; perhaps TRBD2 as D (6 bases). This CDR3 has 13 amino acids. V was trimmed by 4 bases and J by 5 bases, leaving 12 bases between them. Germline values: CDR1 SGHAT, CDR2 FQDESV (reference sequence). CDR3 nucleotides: TGTGCCAGCAGCTCCGGGAGAGTCAACGAGCAGTACTTC. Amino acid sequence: CASSSGRVNEQYF. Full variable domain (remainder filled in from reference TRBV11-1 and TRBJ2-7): EAEVAQSPRYKITEKSQAVAFWCDPISGHATLYWYRQILGQGPELLVQFQDESVVDDSQLPKDRFSAERLKGVDSTLKIQPAELGDSAMYLCASSSGRVNEQYFGPGTRLTVT.

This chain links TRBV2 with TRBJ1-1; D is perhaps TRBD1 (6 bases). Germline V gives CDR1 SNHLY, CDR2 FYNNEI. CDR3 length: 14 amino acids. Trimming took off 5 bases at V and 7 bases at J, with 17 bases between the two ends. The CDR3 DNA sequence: TGTGCCAGCAGTTCGTTGGACAGCCTTCTTGAAGCTTTCTTT. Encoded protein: CASSSLDSLLEAFF.

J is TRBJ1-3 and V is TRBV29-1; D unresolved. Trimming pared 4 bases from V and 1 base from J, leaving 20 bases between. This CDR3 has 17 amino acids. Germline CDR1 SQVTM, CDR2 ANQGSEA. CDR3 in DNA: TGCAGCGTTGGGCGGTCAGAGGGAACTGTATCTGGAAACACCATATATTTT. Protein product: CSVGRSEGTVSGNTIYF.

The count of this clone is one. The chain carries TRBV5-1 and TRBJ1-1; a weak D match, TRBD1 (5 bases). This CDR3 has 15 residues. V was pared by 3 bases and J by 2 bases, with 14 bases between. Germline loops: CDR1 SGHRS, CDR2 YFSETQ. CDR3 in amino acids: CASSSDGQPNTEAFF. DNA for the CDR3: TGCGCCAGCAGCTCAGACGGACAACCAAACACTGAAGCTTTCTTT. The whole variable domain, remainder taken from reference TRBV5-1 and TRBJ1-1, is KAGVTQTPRYLIKTRGQQVTLSCSPISGHRSVSWYQQTPGQGLQFLFEYFSETQRNKGNFPGRFSGRQFSNSRSEMNVSTLELGDSALYLCASSSDGQPNTEAFFGQGTRLTVV.

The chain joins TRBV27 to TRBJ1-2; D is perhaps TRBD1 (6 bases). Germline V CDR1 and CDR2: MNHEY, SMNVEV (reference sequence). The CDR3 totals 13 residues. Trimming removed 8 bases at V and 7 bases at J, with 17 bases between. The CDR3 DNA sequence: TGTGCCAGCTCTGGGGCAGGGGTGAGTGGCTACACCTTC. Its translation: CASSGAGVSGYTF.

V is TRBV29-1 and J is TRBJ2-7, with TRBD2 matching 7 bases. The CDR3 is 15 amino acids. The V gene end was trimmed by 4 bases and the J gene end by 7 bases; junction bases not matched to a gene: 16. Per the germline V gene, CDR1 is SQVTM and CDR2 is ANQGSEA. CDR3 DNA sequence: TGCAGCGTTGGGGTCGGGCAGTCCCCCGGGGGGGAGCAGTACTTC. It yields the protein CSVGVGQSPGGEQYF.

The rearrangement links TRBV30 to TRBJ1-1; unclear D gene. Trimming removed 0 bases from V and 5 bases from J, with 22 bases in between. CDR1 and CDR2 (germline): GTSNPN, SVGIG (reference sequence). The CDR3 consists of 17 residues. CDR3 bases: TGTGCCTGGAGTGTTTCGCGGCTGGCGCCGAGGCCAACTGAAGCTTTCTTT. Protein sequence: CAWSVSRLAPRPTEAFF.

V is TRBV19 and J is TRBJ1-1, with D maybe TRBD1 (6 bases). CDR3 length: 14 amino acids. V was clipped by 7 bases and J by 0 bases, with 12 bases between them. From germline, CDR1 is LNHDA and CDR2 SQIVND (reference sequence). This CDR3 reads CASTRTDLNTEAFF. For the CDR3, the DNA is TGTGCCAGTACCAGGACAGATCTGAACACTGAAGCTTTCTTT.